This T cell receptor beta chain was captured by sequencing in a study of blood T cell repertoires in COVID-19. Study-wide background: Both acute and convalescent COVID-19 samples were obtained from the United States, Italy and Spain.

How the authors handled the data: Estimation of nucleated cell counts was performed using reference gene primer amplification. The table came from immunoSEQ multiplex PCR; TCRdb's copy has only in-frame clones and leaves some out. V, J and clone size are those of that table, while D and trimming were read from the DNA. The sample lists about 220,000 clones, 88% occurring once. Each participant's cohort was designated according to participant-reported clinical history. Deletions cut 2 bases from V and 5 bases from J, with 7 bases between. CDR1 and CDR2 from the germline V gene are SGHDT and YYEEEE. The CDR3 consists of 12 residues. This clone was seen a handful of times.

This TCR was recovered from a woman between 40 and 55 years old with acute COVID-19. Source material: PBMCs or T cells enriched from blood (not recorded which). The chain carries TRBV5-6 and TRBJ1-2; D gene uncertain. The CDR3 sequence: CASSFEEYGYTF. The CDR3 DNA sequence: TGTGCCAGCAGCTTTGAAGAGTATGGCTACACCTTC. The complete variable domain, with remaining parts taken from reference TRBV5-6 and TRBJ1-2, reads DAGVTQSPTHLIKTRGQQVTLRCSPKSGHDTVSWYQQALGQGPQFIFQYYEEEERQRGNFPDRFSGHQFPNYSSELNVNALLLGDSALYLCASSFEEYGYTFGSGTRLTVV.